A single sample is the source of the 6 T cell receptor beta chains below, sequenced in a study of T cells in Graves' hyperthyroidism and ophthalmopathy. Amplified TCR beta CDR3 regions derived from RNA transcripts. The primer set for the first-round RT-PCR of the TCR CDR3 was HTBI. TCRdb reanalysed the multiplex PCR reads using MiXCR and keeps one entry per CDR3 protein. The sample has around 720,000 distinct CDR3 sequences, approximately 36% seen once. The sequencing input was blood. The origin of the receptors is a woman between 40 and 50 years old with Graves' hyperthyroidism.

This clonotype occurred a few times. The rearrangement links TRBV28 to TRBJ1-2, with TRBD1 matching over 9 bases. The germline V gene encodes CDR1 MDHEN and CDR2 SYDVKM. The CDR3 has 14 amino acids. V lost 3 bases and J lost 3; bases outside the gene matches: 2. Written as DNA, the CDR3 is TGTGCCAGCAGTTTGGGACAGGGTCACTATGGCTACACCTTC. It encodes CASSLGQGHYGYTF.

A few counts support this clonotype. Sequence at one end of the junction differs from germline and may be a read error. The V gene is TRBV10-3, the J gene TRBJ1-5, with TRBD1 identical over 10 bases. This CDR3 has 17 amino acids. Germline loops: CDR1 ENHRY, CDR2 SYGVKD. CDR3 DNA sequence: TGTGCCAGCAGTGATTGGGGACAGGGGTATAGCAATCAGCCCCAGCATTTT. Protein: CASSDWGQGYSNQPQHF.

The chain uses TRBV20-1 and TRBJ1-1, with TRBD1 matching over 7 bases. The CDR3 runs 13 residues. Per the germline V gene, CDR1 is DFQATT and CDR2 is SNEGSKA (reference sequence). With 1 base clipped from V and 3 bases from J, the junction kept 2 bases outside the gene matches. The CDR3 loop reads CSARAGQDTEAFF. CDR3 DNA sequence: TGCAGTGCTAGAGCAGGACAGGACACTGAAGCTTTCTTT.

This clonotype was recorded many times. The chain links TRBV7-9 to TRBJ1-2, with TRBD1 matching 12 bases. Germline-derived CDR1 and CDR2 are SEHNR and FQNEAQ (reference sequence). The V segment lost 4 bases and the J segment 5 bases; nucleotides outside the gene matches: 2. The CDR3 runs 14 residues. CDR3 DNA: TGTGCCAGCAGCTCGGGACAGGGGGCTTATGGCTACACCTTC. Its translation: CASSSGQGAYGYTF.

In its sample, this clonotype was seen many times. The chain couples TRBV2 to TRBJ1-3, with a tentative D call TRBD1 (6 bases). Germline-derived CDR1 and CDR2 are SNHLY and FYNNEI. CDR3 length: 15 amino acids. Trimming removed 4 bases at V and 0 bases at J, with 10 bases between. The DNA for the CDR3 is TGTGCCAGCAGTGCCGACAGGACCTCTGGAAACACCATATATTTT. Amino acid sequence: CASSADRTSGNTIYF.

This clonotype has more than one count but fewer than ten. One end of the junction varies from germline; a read error may be responsible. V and J are TRBV5-1 and TRBJ1-1; D may be TRBD1 (6 bases). Germline assignment: CDR1 SGHRS and CDR2 YFSETQ. The CDR3 has 17 amino acids. CDR3 sequence: CASSLLHGQGRNTEAFF. DNA for the CDR3: TGTGCCAGCAGCTTACTCCATGGGCAGGGGCGGAACACTGAAGCTTTCTTT.